Listed below are T cell receptor beta chains from one sample, sequenced in a study of CD8+CD57+ T cells in acquired aplastic anemia. MiXCR, run by TCRdb on the reads, gives a single entry per CDR3 protein. The sample shows 220,000 or so distinct CDR3 sequences, 60% to 80% of them seen only once. The source material was sorted CD4+, CD8+, or CD8+CD57+ T cells (not recorded which) from PBMCs. The source is a human donor with aplastic anemia. CDR3s include the opening cysteine and the closing phenylalanine or tryptophan. The D gene is left open where the match is weak. Size is omitted from some rows. Given values are once, few, many or a class for expanded clones.

J gene | clone size | D gene | CDR3 length | V gene | CDR3 protein | CDR3 DNA
TRBJ1-2 | - | - | 11 | TRBV7-8 | CASSEIGDYTF | TGTGCCAGCAGTGAAATTGGTGACTACACCTTC
TRBJ1-5 | many | - | 10 | TRBV2 | CASIGAVQHF | TGTGCCAGCATTGGAGCGGTCCAGCATTTT
TRBJ1-2 | - | TRBD1 | 14 | TRBV6-5 | CASSYRRQGDGYTF | TGTGCCAGCAGTTACCGAAGACAGGGGGATGGCTACACCTTC
TRBJ1-2 | few | - | 14 | TRBV24-1 | CATSEGRENYGYTF | TGTGCCACCAGTGAGGGTCGGGAAAACTATGGCTACACCTTC
TRBJ2-1 | few | - | 13 | TRBV24-1 | CATSDGGRNEQFF | TGTGCCACCAGTGATGGGGGTCGCAATGAGCAGTTCTTC
TRBJ2-7 | - | TRBD1 | 15 | TRBV9 | CASSQGMGQPYEQYF | TGTGCCAGCAGCCAAGGCATGGGACAGCCCTACGAGCAGTACTTC
TRBJ1-2 | - | - | 13 | TRBV7-2 | CASSVDTGGGYTF | TGTGCCAGCAGCGTCGACACAGGAGGTGGCTACACCTTC
TRBJ2-1 | - | TRBD2 | 17 | TRBV7-6 | CASSSGTSGASYNEQFF | TGTGCCAGCAGCTCCGGGACTAGCGGGGCCTCCTACAATGAGCAGTTCTTC
TRBJ2-5 | few | - | 12 | TRBV9 | CARDPFGETQYF | TGTGCCAGAGATCCCTTCGGAGAGACCCAGTACTTC
TRBJ2-7 | - | TRBD1 | 16 | TRBV7-9 | CASSPRTGTGAYEQYF | TGTGCCAGCAGCCCAAGAACCGGGACAGGGGCCTACGAGCAGTACTTC
TRBJ2-7 | - | - | 11 | TRBV25-1 | CASSELIEQYF | TGTGCCAGCAGTGAATTAATCGAGCAGTACTTC
TRBJ2-1 | many | TRBD2 | 17 | TRBV19 | CASPPPPGTSGPNEQFF | TGTGCCAGTCCCCCCCCTCCCGGGACTAGCGGGCCCAATGAGCAGTTCTTC
TRBJ2-5 | - | - | 15 | TRBV4-3 | CASSQDGIIQETQYF | TGCGCCAGCAGCCAAGACGGTATCATCCAAGAGACCCAGTACTTC
TRBJ1-1 | - | - | 14 | TRBV7-9 | CASSLLGGSTEAFF | TGTGCCAGCAGCTTACTCGGGGGGAGCACTGAAGCTTTCTTT
TRBJ2-7 | - | - | 14 | TRBV15 | CATSKSRLDYEQYF | TGTGCCACCAGCAAGTCGCGGCTAGACTACGAGCAGTACTTC
TRBJ2-2 | - | TRBD1 | 14 | TRBV25-1 | CATRRTGATGELFF | TGTGCCACTCGACGGACAGGGGCCACCGGGGAGCTGTTTTTT
TRBJ2-3 | - | - | 18 | TRBV19 | CASTHTISSTVSTDTQYF | TGTGCCAGTACCCATACAATCTCCTCTACCGTAAGCACAGATACGCAGTATTTT
TRBJ2-7 | once | TRBD2 | 13 | TRBV10-3 | CAITEAGSYEQYF | TGTGCCATCACTGAAGCGGGGTCCTACGAGCAGTACTTC
TRBJ2-7 | many | - | 13 | TRBV19 | CASSIGLAYEQYF | TGTGCCAGTAGTATCGGGCTAGCCTACGAGCAGTACTTC
TRBJ2-1 | - | - | 14 | TRBV29-1 | CSVQGVTAVNEQFF | TGCAGCGTTCAAGGGGTGACAGCCGTCAATGAGCAGTTCTTC
TRBJ1-4 | - | - | 13 | TRBV14 | CASSQGVSEKLFF | TGTGCCAGCAGCCAGGGGGTTAGTGAAAAACTGTTTTTT
TRBJ1-2 | - | - | 11 | TRBV20-1 | CSARGGAGYTF | TGCAGTGCCCGGGGGGGCGCCGGCTACACCTTC
TRBJ2-7 | - | - | 13 | TRBV7-6 | CASSSGPNYEQYF | TGTGCCAGCAGCTCCGGACCGAACTACGAGCAGTACTTC
TRBJ2-7 | - | TRBD2 | 15 | TRBV7-2 | CASSPTGLAGGEQYF | TGTGCCAGCAGCCCAACCGGACTAGCGGGAGGCGAGCAGTACTTC
TRBJ1-5 | - | - | 13 | TRBV20-1 | CSASRRVDQPQHF | TGCAGTGCTAGCAGGAGGGTCGATCAGCCCCAGCATTTT
TRBJ2-3 | once | - | 17 | TRBV20-1 | CSASPLLTDKVTDTQYF | TGCAGTGCTAGTCCGTTGTTAACGGATAAAGTAACAGATACGCAGTATTTT
TRBJ2-7 | - | - | 15 | TRBV10-3 | CASSRAEGITYEQYF | TGTGCCAGCAGCCGAGCGGAAGGAATTACCTACGAGCAGTACTTC
TRBJ1-2 | - | - | 15 | TRBV24-1 | CATSDPLTGLYGYTF | TGTGCCACCAGTGATCCGCTGACAGGTCTATATGGCTACACCTTC
TRBJ2-7 | - | TRBD1 | 16 | TRBV19 | CASSMLGTGGSGEQYF | TGTGCCAGTAGTATGCTAGGGACAGGGGGCAGCGGCGAGCAGTACTTC
TRBJ1-2 | - | - | 12 | TRBV20-1 | CSGADKNYGYTF | TGCAGTGGAGCCGACAAGAACTATGGCTACACCTTC
TRBJ2-3 | few | - | 13 | TRBV19 | CASSQYSTDTQYF | TGTGCCAGTAGCCAATACAGCACAGATACGCAGTATTTT
TRBJ1-1 | - | - | 13 | TRBV7-9 | CASSLGSQGPAFF | TGTGCCAGCAGCTTAGGGTCCCAGGGGCCAGCTTTCTTT
TRBJ2-5 | - | TRBD1 | 17 | TRBV19 | CASSPQSQDRGGETQYF | TGTGCCAGTAGTCCACAGTCCCAGGACAGGGGCGGAGAGACCCAGTACTTC
TRBJ2-7 | few | - | 13 | TRBV20-1 | CSALIAASYEQYF | TGCAGTGCCCTCATAGCGGCCTCCTACGAGCAGTACTTC
TRBJ1-3 | few | - | 14 | TRBV20-1 | CSARPHGSGNTIYF | TGCAGTGCTAGACCCCACGGCTCTGGAAACACCATATATTTT
TRBJ1-6 | - | - | 13 | TRBV20-1 | CSARDGDLSPLHF | TGCAGTGCTAGAGATGGGGACCTCTCACCCCTCCACTTT
TRBJ2-1 | - | - | 15 | TRBV24-1 | CATSDLLGDSNEQFF | TGTGCCACCAGTGATTTGCTGGGGGATTCGAATGAGCAGTTCTTC
TRBJ1-1 | - | - | 13 | TRBV7-3 | CASSLDGYTEAFF | TGTGCCAGCAGCTTAGATGGGTACACTGAAGCTTTCTTT
TRBJ2-1 | - | - | 14 | TRBV12-3/TRBV12-4 | CASSLREIHNEQLF | TGTGCCAGCAGTTTACGCGAGATCCACAATGAGCAGCTCTTC
TRBJ2-1 | - | - | 14 | TRBV5-1 | CASSLEGRVNEQFF | TGCGCCAGCAGCTTAGAGGGTCGAGTCAATGAGCAGTTCTTC
TRBJ2-7 | - | TRBD2 | 13 | TRBV12-3/TRBV12-4 | CASSSMPGGGQYF | TGTGCCAGCAGTTCTATGCCCGGGGGGGGGCAGTACTTC
TRBJ2-5 | many | TRBD2 | 12 | TRBV7-9 | CASSSSGETQYF | TGTGCCAGCAGCAGTAGCGGGGAGACCCAGTACTTC
TRBJ1-4 | once | - | 13 | TRBV10-3 | CAISVEGGEKLFF | TGTGCCATCAGTGTCGAGGGGGGCGAAAAACTGTTTTTT
TRBJ2-3 | - | TRBD1 | 15 | TRBV24-1 | CATSDIGQGIDTRYF | TGTGCCACCAGTGATATAGGACAGGGTATAGATACGCGGTATTTT
TRBJ2-7 | - | - | 15 | TRBV4-1 | CASSHTGTSSYEQYF | TGCGCCAGCAGCCATACCGGGACAAGCTCCTACGAGCAGTACTTC
TRBJ1-6 | once | - | 16 | TRBV12-3/TRBV12-4 | CASTQARDRINSPLHF | TGTGCCAGCACCCAAGCCCGCGACAGAATTAATTCACCCCTCCACTTT
TRBJ2-3 | - | - | 11 | TRBV20-1 | CSAPGNGTQYF | TGCAGTGCTCCCGGGAACGGTACGCAGTATTTT
TRBJ2-2 | - | TRBD2 | 15 | TRBV5-1 | CASSPGLLNTGELFF | TGCGCCAGCAGCCCGGGACTACTCAACACCGGGGAGCTGTTTTTT
TRBJ1-4 | - | TRBD1 | 17 | TRBV10-3 | CAISEPGGQGSNEKLFF | TGTGCCATCAGTGAGCCGGGGGGACAGGGCTCTAATGAAAAACTGTTTTTT
TRBJ2-5 | - | TRBD1 | 13 | TRBV7-8 | CASSKDRGQTQYF | TGTGCCAGCAGCAAAGACAGGGGCCAGACCCAGTACTTC
TRBJ2-7 | few | - | 11 | TRBV24-1 | CATSDLYEQYF | TGTGCCACCAGTGATCTCTACGAGCAGTACTTC
TRBJ2-3 | many | TRBD2 | 15 | TRBV12-3/TRBV12-4 | CASSLGGGTTDTQYF | TGTGCCAGCAGTTTGGGCGGGGGTACCACAGATACGCAGTATTTT
TRBJ1-2 | - | - | 15 | TRBV4-1 | CASSQDQVTNYGYTF | TGCGCCAGCAGCCAAGATCAAGTTACTAACTATGGCTACACCTTC
TRBJ2-2 | - | - | 13 | TRBV7-9 | CASSGTVTGELFF | TGTGCCAGCTCCGGGACCGTCACCGGGGAGCTGTTTTTT
TRBJ2-5 | once | - | 15 | TRBV9 | CASSVEWGAQETQYF | TGTGCCAGCAGCGTAGAGTGGGGCGCCCAAGAGACCCAGTACTTC
TRBJ2-7 | - | - | 13 | TRBV12-3/TRBV12-4 | CASSLSFLPEQYF | TGTGCCAGCAGTTTAAGTTTTCTCCCCGAGCAGTACTTC
TRBJ2-3 | many | - | 14 | TRBV5-6 | CASSSLGAPDTQYF | TGTGCCAGCAGCTCCTTGGGGGCCCCAGATACGCAGTATTTT